Below, one T cell receptor beta chain is given with its context. Its antigen has not been determined. No much larger clone is present one base from it, and per-base qualities are unavailable. Peripheral blood CD8+ and CD4+ T cells from healthy donors, Susac syndrome patients and multiple sclerosis patients were profiled using high-throughput TCR beta sequencing. Susac syndrome patients met recently defined diagnostic criteria for definite or probable disease. Bulk CD8+ and CD4+ T cells were purified by magnetic negative isolation, whereas CD8+ TEMRA cells were enriched by FACS. Blood was collected in EDTA tubes and processed within 24 hours, with PBMCs isolated through density gradient centrifugation. PBMCs intended for TCR sequencing were cryopreserved in liquid nitrogen and were subsequently thawed in a 37 degrees C water bath. A purity of at least 90% was achieved for sorted or isolated CD4+, CD8+ and CD8+ TEMRA cells.

RNA was extracted using the RNeasy kit, and roughly 0.5 to 1 microgram was reverse transcribed with random hexamers. The immunoSEQ multiplex PCR assay, covering 54 Vbeta and 13 Jbeta segments, was used to amplify TCR beta CDR3 regions. Bias from PCR amplification was corrected by using a synthetic template baseline for primer optimization and for computational correction. Turning to the authors' computational methods: Reads were assigned to V, D and J genes according to IMGT and analyzed in immunoSEQ Analyzer, with only productive sequences retained. Clonality was computed as one minus Shannon entropy normalized by log2 of the number of productive unique sequences. Public and private clones were assessed among the 100 most prevalent clones of each patient and control. Susac-specific clones were defined as absent from healthy and MS cohorts, 800 to 1,200 published viral clones and other ImmuneACCESS disease sequences. The public reads were quality trimmed at Q25 with fastp and then assembled into clones with MiXCR by TCRdb, keeping productive beta chains. CDR3 protein duplicates are merged, each entry listing the most common genes and DNA. The V and J calls shown here were made by TCRdb, not taken from the authors' results. Within this sample are 100,000 to 150,000 distinct CDR3 sequences, with over 95% of them counted one time only. Approximately 0.15% of the sample goes to the ten largest clones.

These data are taken from a study of CD8 T cells in Susac syndrome (dated by TCRdb to the late 2010s). About the study as a whole: Among the sequenced Susac syndrome patients, more than 5 had clinically active disease and fewer than 10 were in clinical remission. At the time of blood withdrawal, Susac syndrome patients were either therapy-naive, taking corticosteroids (with some also receiving IVIg), or on IVIg alone. Repertoire sequencing was used to test whether CD8+ T cell activation and differentiation in Susac syndrome was antigen driven.

On the study overall, not on this receptor specifically: No clonal expansion was detected in the CD4+ T cell repertoire of Susac syndrome patients. The number of individuals in the TCR sequencing and HLA analysis was acknowledged as relatively small.

The sequenced material came from CD4+ T cells from PBMCs. This receptor was obtained from a human donor with Susac syndrome.

The CDR3 has the sequence CASSISGDGANVLTF. The sequenced DNA is TGCGCCAGCAGCATTTCAGGTGATGGGGCCAACGTCCTGACTTTC. The chain is made from TRBV5-1 and TRBJ2-6; a confident D gene designation cannot be given. According to the germline V gene, CDR1 reads SGHRS and CDR2 reads YFSETQ. The CDR3 runs 15 residues from the cysteine to the phenylalanine. Only the CDR3 DNA is retained, 45 bases long and in frame from the first base. V is cut by 4 bases and J by 3 bases, and the space between the germline ends is 11 bases. This CDR3, with the reference TRBV5-1 and TRBJ2-6 proteins standing in past its ends, gives the full variable domain KAGVTQTPRYLIKTRGQQVTLSCSPISGHRSVSWYQQTPGQGLQFLFEYFSETQRNKGNFPGRFSGRQFSNSRSEMNVSTLELGDSALYLCASSISGDGANVLTFGAGSRLTVL.